One sample yielded the 30 T cell receptor beta chains listed below, sequenced in a study of beta chain features in type 1 diabetes. Investigators reverse transcribed all isolated RNA, so they sequenced expressed TCRB transcripts. TCRdb keeps only in-frame clones here, not all; method: immunoSEQ multiplex PCR. The sample lists about 230,000 clones, 9.6% occurring once. Source material: naive CD4+ T cells from blood. The receptors shown here come from a woman under 30 in good health.

In its sample, this clone was seen once. The rearrangement links TRBV6-5 to TRBJ2-6; TRBD2 agrees at 7 bases. CDR3 length: 14 residues. CDR1 and CDR2 from the germline V gene are MNHEY and SVGAGI. J was trimmed by 1 base and V by 9 bases; bases with no gene match: 3. CDR3 nucleotides: TGTGCCAGTAGGGGAGGGTCTGGGGCCAACGTCCTGACTTTC. Translation gives CASRGGSGANVLTF.

There are a few counts of this clone. CDR3 region: CASSYQGLLKETQYF. As DNA, the CDR3 is TGTGCCAGCAGTTATCAGGGGTTGTTGAAAGAGACCCAGTACTTC. V is TRBV6-5 and J is TRBJ2-5, with D possibly matching TRBD1 (6 bases). With 3 bases removed from V and 3 bases from J, the gap between germline ends came to 14 bases. From germline, CDR1 is MNHEY and CDR2 SVGAGI. The CDR3 consists of 15 residues.

This clone came up many times. V usage is TRBV4-1 and J usage is TRBJ1-4; D is unresolved. The CDR3 totals 12 residues. Germline CDR1 and CDR2: MGHRA and YSYEKL. The V end lost 3 bases, the J end lost 8 bases, and 7 bases lay between the germline ends. As DNA, the CDR3 is TGCGCCAGCAGCCAGCCCCAGGAAAAACTGTTTTTT. Translating gives CASSQPQEKLFF.

This clone appeared many times. This chain joins TRBV14 and TRBJ2-1; D possibly corresponds to TRBD2 (5 bases). CDR3 length equals 15 residues. The ends were cut back, 1 base at V and 3 bases at J, with 10 bases in the middle. Per the germline V gene, CDR1 is SGHDN and CDR2 is FVKESK. CDR3 protein: CASSQAGSGYNEQFF. The CDR3 nucleotides read TGTGCCAGCAGCCAAGCGGGATCCGGCTACAATGAGCAGTTCTTC.

The chain joins TRBV12-5 to TRBJ2-5; 12 bases agree with TRBD2. Germline V gene sequence: CDR1 LGHNT, CDR2 FRNRAP. The CDR3 contains 19 residues. J lost 7 bases, V lost 4 bases, and 19 bases had no gene match. As DNA, the CDR3 is TGTGCTAGTGGTTCCGTCAGGGGCGGTAGGACTAGCGGGGTGGGGACCCAGTACTTC. It translates to CASGSVRGGRTSGVGTQYF.

The rearrangement uses TRBV6-6 and TRBJ2-7; D unclear. V was pared by 0 bases and J by 5 bases, with 11 bases between. This CDR3 contains 14 residues. Per germline, CDR1 MNHNY and CDR2 SVGAGI (reference sequence). The CDR3 sequence: CASSYSRGLNEQYF. The CDR3 nucleotides read TGTGCCAGCAGTTACTCGAGAGGCCTTAACGAGCAGTACTTC.

The chain combines TRBV7-2 with TRBJ2-2; D is perhaps TRBD2 (5 bases). Germline CDR1 is SGHTA and CDR2 is FQGNSA. The CDR3 extends over 16 amino acids. Trimming shortened V by 5 bases and J by 3 bases, and 16 bases separated the two germline ends. The CDR3 reads CASSRSRRRYTGELFF. CDR3 nucleotide sequence: TGTGCCAGCAGCCGGAGCCGGAGGCGCTACACCGGGGAGCTGTTTTTT.

This clone was counted between two and nine times. The chain links TRBV5-6 to TRBJ2-7; TRBD2 aligns across 11 bases. CDR3 length equals 14 residues. The germline CDR1 and CDR2 sequences are SGHDT and YYEEEE. With 2 bases clipped from V and 4 bases from J, the junction kept 2 bases outside the gene matches. The CDR3 coding sequence is TGTGCCAGCAGCTTACGACTAGCGGGGTACGAGCAGTACTTC. This codes for CASSLRLAGYEQYF.

The V and J genes are TRBV2 and TRBJ2-3; 9 positions match TRBD1. CDR1 is SNHLY, CDR2 FYNNEI, per germline. The CDR3 is made up of 16 amino acids. V shed 4 bases and J 4 bases; nucleotides not matched to a gene: 9. Written as DNA, the CDR3 is TGTGCCAGCAGTGGCGCCGGGACAGGGAGACCAGATACGCAGTATTTT. Residues: CASSGAGTGRPDTQYF.

This clone has just a few counts. The chain links TRBV2 to TRBJ2-1; D call uncertain. Germline lookup yields CDR1 SNHLY and CDR2 FYNNEI. The CDR3 has 13 residues. Trimming pared 2 bases from V and 6 bases from J, leaving 8 bases between. The CDR3 DNA sequence: TGTGCCAGCAGTGAAATGAGCTTCAATGAGCAGTTCTTC. It encodes CASSEMSFNEQFF.

CDR3 sequence: CASSLLGGTDTQYF. The CDR3 bases are TGTGCCAGCAGCTTATTAGGGGGCACAGATACGCAGTATTTT. The chain carries TRBV7-9 and TRBJ2-3; D might be TRBD1 (5 bases). This CDR3 is 14 amino acids long. CDR1 and CDR2 from the germline V gene are SEHNR and FQNEAQ (reference sequence). Trimming removed 2 bases at V and 1 base at J, with 7 bases between. The full variable domain, rest sourced from reference TRBV7-9 and TRBJ2-3, is DTGVSQNPRHKITKRGQNVTFRCDPISEHNRLYWYRQTLGQGPEFLTYFQNEAQLEKSRLLSDRFSAERPKGSFSTLEIQRTEQGDSAMYLCASSLLGGTDTQYFGPGTRLTVL.

The rearrangement links TRBV4-1 to TRBJ2-1, with 9 bases identical to TRBD2. V shed 3 bases and J 12 bases; nucleotides not matched to a gene: 3. This CDR3 contains 12 residues. From germline, CDR1 is MGHRA and CDR2 YSYEKL. For the CDR3, the DNA is TGCGCCAGCAGCCAGCCGCGGGGGGGGCAGTTCTTC. Its protein product is CASSQPRGGQFF.

The sample holds a few counts of this clone. This chain uses TRBV6-1 with TRBJ2-5, with 10 bases matching TRBD1. Germline V CDR1 and CDR2: MNHNS, SASEGT. Losses at the gene ends were 6 bases for V and 3 bases for J; bases not matched to a gene: 1. This CDR3 is 13 amino acids long. CDR3 DNA: TGTGCCAGCAGAGGGACAGGGGAAGAGACCCAGTACTTC. Its protein is CASRGTGEETQYF.

This clone was counted between two and nine times. V usage is TRBV9 and J usage is TRBJ2-1; TRBD2 matches at 11 bases. Germline CDR1 is SGDLS and CDR2 is YYNGEE. This CDR3 is 15 amino acids long. Losses at the gene ends were 0 bases for V and 5 bases for J; bases not matched to a gene: 1. The CDR3 loop is CASSVVAGGDNEQFF. CDR3 nucleotide sequence: TGTGCCAGCAGCGTAGTAGCGGGGGGGGACAATGAGCAGTTCTTC.

There are a few counts of this clone. The chain recombines TRBV12-5 with TRBJ1-1, with D unclear. The V end was cut by 5 bases, the J end by 4 bases, with 11 bases between. From germline, CDR1 is LGHNT and CDR2 FRNRAP. This CDR3 has 13 amino acids. The CDR3 loop is CASGPVRGTEAFF. For the CDR3, the DNA is TGTGCTAGTGGTCCTGTCCGGGGCACTGAAGCTTTCTTT.

V gene TRBV18 combines with J gene TRBJ1-1, with D perhaps matching TRBD1 (5 bases). The CDR3 totals 14 residues. The V end lost 4 bases, the J end lost 2 bases, and 11 bases lay between the germline ends. Looked up from germline, CDR1 is KGHSH and CDR2 is LQKENI. As DNA, the CDR3 is TGTGCCAGCTCACAGGGGCAGATTAACACTGAAGCTTTCTTT. It encodes CASSQGQINTEAFF.

J is TRBJ1-1 and V is TRBV5-1; TRBD1 matches 7 bases. Trimming cost V 0 bases and J 0 bases; bases outside gene matches: 2. This CDR3 comprises 15 residues. Germline assignment: CDR1 SGHRS and CDR2 YFSETQ. In DNA, the CDR3 is TGCGCCAGCAGCTTGGTCGGACAGGTGAACACTGAAGCTTTCTTT. It encodes CASSLVGQVNTEAFF.

V gene TRBV6-5 combines with J gene TRBJ2-1, with D unclear. V shed 5 bases and J shed 0 bases, with 11 bases lying between them. Germline CDR1 MNHEY, CDR2 SVGAGI. The CDR3 extends over 15 amino acids. CDR3 sequence (DNA): TGTGCCAGCAGTACAACAGTGAGCTCCTACAATGAGCAGTTCTTC. Residues: CASSTTVSSYNEQFF.

This clone turned up a few times. CDR3 amino acids: CASSTIGRGTDTQYF. CDR3 nucleotides: TGTGCCAGCAGTACTATTGGGAGGGGAACAGATACGCAGTATTTT. The rearrangement uses TRBV27 and TRBJ2-3; 7 positions agree with TRBD2. CDR1 is MNHEY, CDR2 SMNVEV, per germline (reference sequence). V trimming: 5 bases; J trimming: 3 bases; junction bases outside the gene matches: 8. CDR3 size: 15 residues.

The chain uses TRBV18 and TRBJ1-1; 7 nucleotides align to TRBD1. The germline V gene encodes CDR1 KGHSH and CDR2 LQKENI. V dropped 6 bases and J dropped 4; count of bases not matched to a gene: 5. CDR3 size: 13 residues. CDR3 bases: TGTGCCAGCTCTCCGACAGGGACCACTGAAGCTTTCTTT. Translating gives CASSPTGTTEAFF. Supplemented by reference TRBV18 and TRBJ1-1, the full variable domain reads NAGVMQNPRHLVRRRGQEARLRCSPMKGHSHVYWYRQLPEEGLKFMVYLQKENIIDESGMPKERFSAEFPKEGPSILRIQQVVRGDSAAYFCASSPTGTTEAFFGQGTRLTVV.

This clone was counted a few times. The chain carries TRBV7-8 and TRBJ2-1; the match to TRBD2 covers 10 bases. The CDR3 runs to 14 residues. V shed 8 bases and J 9 bases; nucleotides not matched to a gene: 10. The germline V gene encodes CDR1 SGHVS and CDR2 FQNEAQ. The CDR3 nucleotides are TGTGCCAGCCGTCGGGCTAGCGGGGGTGGTGAGCAGTTCTTC. As protein: CASRRASGGGEQFF. Full variable domain (missing parts from reference TRBV7-8 and TRBJ2-1): GAGVSQSPRYKVAKRGQDVALRCDPISGHVSLFWYQQALGQGPEFLTYFQNEAQLDKSGLPSDRFFAERPEGSVSTLKIQRTQQEDSAVYLCASRRASGGGEQFFGPGTRLTVL.

The chain employs TRBV5-1 and TRBJ1-1; 7 nucleotides match TRBD1. From germline, CDR1 is SGHRS and CDR2 YFSETQ. With V trimmed by 4 bases and J by 5 bases, 11 bases remained unmatched. The CDR3 is 15 residues long. CDR3 sequence reads: CASSPYDRESTEAFF. DNA for the CDR3: TGCGCCAGCAGCCCCTATGACAGGGAGAGTACTGAAGCTTTCTTT.

This clone came up a few times. V usage is TRBV5-5 and J usage is TRBJ1-5; no clear D gene. This CDR3 contains 12 residues. Germline V gene data show CDR1 as SGHKS and CDR2 as YYEKEE (reference sequence). Trimming shortened V by 4 bases and J by 5 bases, and 7 bases separated the two germline ends. CDR3 in amino acids: CASSRVDQPQHF. The CDR3 DNA follows: TGTGCCAGCAGCCGAGTCGATCAGCCCCAGCATTTT.

This rearrangement joins TRBV30 to TRBJ1-1; maybe TRBD1 (5 bases). Germline-derived CDR1 and CDR2 are GTSNPN and SVGIG (reference sequence). Trimming took off 2 bases at V and 7 bases at J, with 8 bases between the two ends. The CDR3 is 11 residues long. CDR3 protein: CAWSRGGEAFF. The CDR3 DNA sequence: TGTGCCTGGAGTCGGGGGGGTGAAGCTTTCTTT.

This clone was detected a few times. J is TRBJ2-7 and V is TRBV30; 10 positions agree with TRBD1. Germline assignment: CDR1 GTSNPN and CDR2 SVGIG (reference sequence). Trimming cost V 8 bases and J 6 bases; bases outside gene matches: 4. This CDR3 is built from 11 residues. CDR3 nucleotide sequence: TGTGCCGGGACAGGGGTGGGCGAGCAGTACTTC. Amino acid sequence: CAGTGVGEQYF. The full variable domain, its missing parts supplied by reference TRBV30 and TRBJ2-7, is SQTIHQWPATLVQPVGSPLSLECTVEGTSNPNLYWYRQAAGRGLQLLFYSVGIGQISSEVPQNLSASRPQDRQFILSSKKLLLSDSGFYLCAGTGVGEQYFGPGTRLTVT.

CDR3 loop: CASSSGRAGNQPQHF. CDR3 DNA sequence: TGTGCCAGCAGCTCCGGACGAGCGGGCAATCAGCCCCAGCATTTT. The V and J genes are TRBV6-1 and TRBJ1-5; D not certain. The length of the CDR3 is 15 residues. The V gene's germline CDR1 is MNHNS and CDR2 SASEGT. V lost 6 bases and J 2 bases, leaving 14 bases between the germline ends.

This clone came up a few times. V is TRBV19 and J is TRBJ2-1, with a tentative D call TRBD1 (6 bases). The germline CDR1 and CDR2 sequences are LNHDA and SQIVND (reference sequence). This CDR3 is 16 amino acids long. Trimming stripped 3 bases from V and 3 bases from J, with 15 bases between. The CDR3 is CASSMSAIQGYNEQFF. In DNA, the CDR3 is TGTGCCAGTAGTATGAGCGCAATACAGGGCTACAATGAGCAGTTCTTC. Supplemented by reference TRBV19 and TRBJ2-1, the full variable domain reads DGGITQSPKYLFRKEGQNVTLSCEQNLNHDAMYWYRQDPGQGLRLIYYSQIVNDFQKGDIAEGYSVSREKKESFPLTVTSAQKNPTAFYLCASSMSAIQGYNEQFFGPGTRLTVL.

This chain uses TRBV6-1 with TRBJ2-7, with D tentatively TRBD2 (5 bases). The CDR3 length is 15 residues. Trimming removed 1 base from V and 4 bases from J, with 14 bases in between. CDR1 is MNHNS and CDR2 is SASEGT in the germline V gene. This chain's CDR3 is CASSEERAGRYEQYF. In DNA, the CDR3 is TGTGCCAGCAGTGAAGAGAGGGCCGGAAGGTACGAGCAGTACTTC.

The V call is TRBV19, the J call TRBJ2-1; TRBD2 is a possible D gene (6 bases). CDR3 size: 15 residues. CDR1 and CDR2 (germline): LNHDA, SQIVND (reference sequence). The V and J ends lost 6 bases and 7 bases respectively, with 19 bases between them. The CDR3 DNA reads as TGTGCCAGTAGATCCGGACTGGCGGCGGGAAATGAGCAGTTCTTC. This codes for CASRSGLAAGNEQFF.

This clone has more than one count but fewer than ten. The chain recombines TRBV5-1 with TRBJ2-1; the match to TRBD2 covers 9 bases. Per germline, CDR1 SGHRS and CDR2 YFSETQ. The CDR3 totals 15 residues. The V and J ends lost 3 bases and 6 bases, in that order; junction bases with no gene match: 7. This CDR3 is CASSSVLAGSNEQFF. CDR3 coding DNA: TGCGCCAGCAGCTCGGTTCTAGCGGGAAGCAATGAGCAGTTCTTC. Based on the CDR3 plus reference TRBV5-1 and TRBJ2-1, the full variable domain is KAGVTQTPRYLIKTRGQQVTLSCSPISGHRSVSWYQQTPGQGLQFLFEYFSETQRNKGNFPGRFSGRQFSNSRSEMNVSTLELGDSALYLCASSSVLAGSNEQFFGPGTRLTVL.